This T cell receptor beta chain stems from a study of cytomegalovirus exposure and HLA in healthy donors. Study-wide results and limits: An analysis that was carried out later associated approximately 15,000 TCR beta sequences with HLA alleles at 0.05 false discovery rate. Under in vitro conditions, a few CMV-associated chains were confirmed as specific for CMV antigens.

The study ran its PCR with 60 Vbeta and 13 Jbeta primers. Sequencing was performed with immunoSEQ multiplex PCR; in TCRdb, only in-frame clones are kept and a portion is missing. This sample has 120,000 to 150,000 clones, with roughly three quarters found just once. This clone has just one count. Its target is not known. Germline CDR1 LNHDA, CDR2 SQIVND (reference sequence). There are 16 residues in the CDR3. Trimming pared 1 base from V and 6 bases from J, leaving 16 bases between. The sequencing sample was made of PBMCs. The chain couples TRBV19 to TRBJ1-5, with D maybe TRBD1 (6 bases). This receptor was taken from a female donor in good health and CMV-seronegative. The CDR3 DNA reads TGTGCCAGTAGTATAGGGCGCGGGGGGGGCAGTCAGCCCCAGCATTTT. Translating it yields CASSIGRGGGSQPQHF.